The 15 T cell receptor beta chains in this list originate from one sample, sequenced in a study of blood T cell repertoires in COVID-19. Profiled with immunoSEQ multiplex PCR; TCRdb holds only in-frame clones, not every one. The sample gives a few hundred thousand clones, 85% of which show up once; around 20% is in the top ten. The sequenced sample was PBMCs or T cells enriched from blood (not recorded which). Every receptor here comes from a man between 35 and 55 years old who had recovered from COVID-19.

This chain joins TRBV28 and TRBJ2-7, with D possibly matching TRBD2 (6 bases). Trimming left V 6 bases short and J 7 bases short, with 10 bases between. The germline V gene has CDR1 MDHEN and CDR2 SYDVKM. The CDR3 is 11 residues long. CDR3: CASRIRGEQYF. The CDR3 DNA follows: TGTGCCAGCAGAATACGGGGGGAGCAGTACTTC. Together with reference TRBV28 and TRBJ2-7, the CDR3 gives the full variable domain: DVKVTQSSRYLVKRTGEKVFLECVQDMDHENMFWYRQDPGLGLRLIYFSYDVKMKEKGDIPEGYSVSREKKERFSLILESASTNQTSMYLCASRIRGEQYFGPGTRLTVT.

The rearrangement uses TRBV24-1 and TRBJ2-5; D gene uncertain. The CDR3 contains 11 residues. The V and J ends lost 4 bases and 6 bases respectively, with 5 bases between them. Germline V gene lookup returns CDR1 KGHDR and CDR2 SFDVKD. This CDR3 reads CATSDPKTQYF. The CDR3, as DNA: TGTGCCACCAGTGACCCCAAGACCCAGTACTTC.

CDR3 sequence reads: CASSVAGAGDTEAFF. The DNA of the CDR3 is TGTGCCAGCAGCGTAGCAGGTGCAGGGGACACTGAAGCTTTCTTT. V and J are TRBV9 and TRBJ1-1; TRBD1 is a possible D gene (6 bases). Trimming pared 0 bases from V and 3 bases from J, leaving 12 bases between. The germline CDR1 and CDR2 sequences are SGDLS and YYNGEE. CDR3 length: 15 amino acids.

This clone was detected a few times. This chain connects TRBV7-2 to TRBJ2-5, with D possibly matching TRBD1 (6 bases). CDR1 is SGHTA and CDR2 is FQGNSA in the germline V gene. The CDR3 contains 17 residues. Trimming removed 1 base from V and 6 bases from J, with 21 bases in between. CDR3 loop: CASSLEPLGAKLKTQYF. The CDR3 bases are TGTGCCAGCAGCTTAGAACCTCTGGGGGCAAAATTGAAGACCCAGTACTTC.

V and J are TRBV4-1 and TRBJ2-1; 9 positions match TRBD2. The CDR3 contains 15 residues. V trimming: 1 base; J trimming: 4 bases; junction bases outside the gene matches: 2. CDR1 MGHRA and CDR2 YSYEKL come from the germline V gene. The CDR3 here is CASSQGSGRYNEQFF. CDR3 DNA sequence: TGCGCCAGCAGCCAAGGGAGCGGGAGGTACAATGAGCAGTTCTTC.

In its sample, this clone was seen a few times. The rearrangement uses TRBV13 and TRBJ2-7; TRBD2 matches at 7 bases. The CDR3 has 15 residues. Germline CDR1 and CDR2: PRHDT and FYEKMQ (reference sequence). V gave up 6 bases and J gave up 2 bases; unmatched junction bases: 10. CDR3 protein: CASRQTSETTYEQYF. CDR3 DNA sequence: TGTGCCAGCAGACAAACTAGCGAAACCACCTACGAGCAGTACTTC.

The genes are TRBV6-2 or TRBV6-3 and TRBJ2-5; 10 nucleotides line up with TRBD2. Germline V gives CDR1 MNHEY, CDR2 SVGEGT. With 0 bases clipped from V and 4 bases from J, the junction kept 17 bases outside the gene matches. The CDR3 sequence is 20 residues long. Here the CDR3 reads CASSYSLASGRILDPETQYF. The CDR3 DNA reads TGTGCCAGCAGTTACTCGCTGGCTAGCGGGAGAATCTTAGATCCAGAGACCCAGTACTTC.

This clone has more than one count but fewer than ten. The chain couples TRBV2 to TRBJ1-4; TRBD1 matches at 9 bases. The germline CDR1 and CDR2 sequences are SNHLY and FYNNEI. The CDR3 runs to 16 residues. J gave up 5 bases and V 6 bases, and 10 bases lay outside the gene matches. The CDR3 nucleotides are TGTGCCAGCAGGAAGAGTAGGACAGGGGCAAATGAAAAACTGTTTTTT. Its protein is CASRKSRTGANEKLFF.

V usage is TRBV9 and J usage is TRBJ2-3; a possible D gene is TRBD2 (5 bases). The CDR3 sequence is 16 residues long. V was shortened by 0 bases and J by 4 bases, with 15 bases between the two germline ends. CDR1 and CDR2 from the germline V gene are SGDLS and YYNGEE. CDR3 sequence (DNA): TGTGCCAGCAGCGTAGAGCTAGCATTAGGAGCAGATACGCAGTATTTT. This encodes CASSVELALGADTQYF.

The V gene is TRBV6-4, the J gene TRBJ2-5; TRBD2 aligns across 9 bases. The CDR3 is 16 amino acids. Trimming removed 0 bases from V and 4 bases from J; junction bases left unmatched: 6. Germline lookup yields CDR1 MRHNA and CDR2 SNTAGT. DNA of the CDR3: TGTGCCAGCAGTGACTCGTCGACTAGCGGCTTAGAGACCCAGTACTTC. This codes for CASSDSSTSGLETQYF.

The rearrangement joins TRBV6-5 to TRBJ2-7, with TRBD1 matching over 7 bases. The germline CDR1 and CDR2 sequences are MNHEY and SVGAGI. Unmatched junction bases numbered 10, after V lost 6 bases and J lost 5 bases. The CDR3 spans 14 residues. Here the CDR3 DNA reads TGTGCCAGCAGAACGACAGGGCGATCGAACGAGCAGTACTTC. Translated, it gives CASRTTGRSNEQYF.

The chain employs TRBV5-4 and TRBJ1-3; 9 bases agree with TRBD1. There are 15 residues in the CDR3. Trimming at V came to 3 bases and at J to 2 bases, leaving 3 bases not matched to a gene. The V gene's germline CDR1 is SGHNT and CDR2 YYREEE (reference sequence). The CDR3, as DNA: TGTGCCAGCAGCTCTCGGACAGGGGCTGGAAACACCATATATTTT. Encoded protein: CASSSRTGAGNTIYF.

The chain is built from TRBV7-6 and TRBJ2-7, with 13 bases fitting TRBD2. The CDR3 spans 15 residues. J was trimmed by 1 base and V by 6 bases; bases with no gene match: 3. Germline V CDR1 and CDR2: SGHVS, FNYEAQ. This CDR3 reads CASSRTSGSSYEQYF. The CDR3 DNA reads as TGTGCCAGCAGTCGGACTAGCGGGAGTTCCTACGAGCAGTACTTC.

In this sample, this clone turned up a few times. This chain links TRBV30 with TRBJ1-2; 8 bases agree with TRBD1. Per the germline V gene, CDR1 is GTSNPN and CDR2 is SVGIG (reference sequence). V lost 5 bases and J lost 4; bases outside the gene matches: 6. The CDR3 runs to 13 residues. The CDR3 DNA reads as TGTGCCTGGGTGAGGACAGGGCCCTATGGCTACACCTTC. This encodes CAWVRTGPYGYTF.

The gene calls are TRBV19 and TRBJ2-7, with 9 bases identical to TRBD2. After removal of 5 bases from V and 2 bases from J, the junction contained 7 bases not matched to a gene. This CDR3 contains 15 residues. Germline CDR1 and CDR2: LNHDA and SQIVND (reference sequence). The chain's CDR3 is CASSFSGGQAYEQYF. The CDR3 bases are TGTGCCAGTAGTTTTAGCGGGGGACAAGCCTACGAGCAGTACTTC.